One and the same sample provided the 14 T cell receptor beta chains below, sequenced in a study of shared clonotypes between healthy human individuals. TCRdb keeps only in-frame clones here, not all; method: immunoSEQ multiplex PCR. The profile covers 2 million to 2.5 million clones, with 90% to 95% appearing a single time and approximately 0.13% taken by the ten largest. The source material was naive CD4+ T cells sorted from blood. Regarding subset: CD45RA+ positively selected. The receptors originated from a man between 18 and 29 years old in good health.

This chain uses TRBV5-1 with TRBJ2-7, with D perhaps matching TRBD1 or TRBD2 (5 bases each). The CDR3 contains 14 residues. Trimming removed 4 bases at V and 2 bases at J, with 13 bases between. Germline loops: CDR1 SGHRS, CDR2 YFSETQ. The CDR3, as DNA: TGCGCCAGCAGCGCAAGGGACCGAACCTACGAGCAGTACTTC. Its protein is CASSARDRTYEQYF.

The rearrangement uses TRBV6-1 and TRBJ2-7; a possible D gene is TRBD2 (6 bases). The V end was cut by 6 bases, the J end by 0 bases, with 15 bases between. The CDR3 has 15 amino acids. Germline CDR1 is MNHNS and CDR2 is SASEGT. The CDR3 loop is CASRGLQSFSYEQYF. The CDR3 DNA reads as TGTGCCAGCAGGGGACTCCAATCTTTCTCCTACGAGCAGTACTTC.

Written as DNA, the CDR3 is TGTGCCACCAGCATGGGGAGCCCCTACGAGCAGTACTTC. Translation gives CATSMGSPYEQYF. The rearrangement uses TRBV15 and TRBJ2-7, with D perhaps TRBD2 (5 bases). The germline V and J ends were trimmed by 4 bases and 2 bases, with 9 bases remaining between them. The CDR3 contains 13 residues. Germline V lookup: CDR1 LNHNV, CDR2 YYDKDF (reference sequence).

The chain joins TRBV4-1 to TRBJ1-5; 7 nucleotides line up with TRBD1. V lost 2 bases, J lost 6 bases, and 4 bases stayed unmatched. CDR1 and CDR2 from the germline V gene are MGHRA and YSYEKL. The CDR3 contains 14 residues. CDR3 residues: CASSQPTGSQPQHF. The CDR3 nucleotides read TGCGCCAGCAGCCAACCGACAGGGTCTCAGCCCCAGCATTTT.

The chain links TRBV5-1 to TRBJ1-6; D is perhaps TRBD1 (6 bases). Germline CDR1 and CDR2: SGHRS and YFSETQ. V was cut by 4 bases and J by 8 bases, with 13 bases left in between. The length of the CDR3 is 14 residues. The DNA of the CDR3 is TGCGCCAGCAGCGTGGACAGCCTCTATTCACCCCTCCACTTT. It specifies CASSVDSLYSPLHF. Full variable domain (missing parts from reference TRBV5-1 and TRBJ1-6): KAGVTQTPRYLIKTRGQQVTLSCSPISGHRSVSWYQQTPGQGLQFLFEYFSETQRNKGNFPGRFSGRQFSNSRSEMNVSTLELGDSALYLCASSVDSLYSPLHFGNGTRLTVT.

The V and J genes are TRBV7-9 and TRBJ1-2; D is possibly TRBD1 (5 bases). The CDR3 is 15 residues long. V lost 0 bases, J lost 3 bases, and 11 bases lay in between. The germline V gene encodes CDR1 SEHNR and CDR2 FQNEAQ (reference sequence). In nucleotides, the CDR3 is TGTGCCAGCAGCTTAGCGGTGGGGACGCACTATGGCTACACCTTC. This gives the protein CASSLAVGTHYGYTF.

The CDR3 nucleotides read TGTGCCAGCAGCCCTCGTTGGGGGCGGGCCAATTCCTACGAGCAGTACTTC. Protein sequence: CASSPRWGRANSYEQYF. The V call is TRBV13, the J call TRBJ2-7; TRBD1 is a possible D gene (6 bases). The CDR3 contains 17 residues. Trimming removed 5 bases from V and 1 base from J, with 21 bases in between. The germline V gene has CDR1 PRHDT and CDR2 FYEKMQ (reference sequence). The full variable domain, completed using reference TRBV13 and TRBJ2-7, is AAGVIQSPRHLIKEKRETATLKCYPIPRHDTVYWYQQGPGQDPQFLISFYEKMQSDKGSIPDRFSAQQFSDYHSELNMSSLELGDSALYFCASSPRWGRANSYEQYFGPGTRLTVT.

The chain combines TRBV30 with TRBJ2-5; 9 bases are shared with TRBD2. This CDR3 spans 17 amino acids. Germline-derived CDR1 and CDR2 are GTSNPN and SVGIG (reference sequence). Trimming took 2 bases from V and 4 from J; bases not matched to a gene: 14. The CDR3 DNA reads TGTGCCTGGAGTCGCCCTCTCTGGCGGGAGGGCCGAGAGACCCAGTACTTC. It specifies CAWSRPLWREGRETQYF.

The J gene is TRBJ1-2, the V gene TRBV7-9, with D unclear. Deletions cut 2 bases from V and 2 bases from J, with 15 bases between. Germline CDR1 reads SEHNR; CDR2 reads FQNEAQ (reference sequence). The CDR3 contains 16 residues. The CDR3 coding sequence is TGTGCCAGCAGCTTAAAGGGTCGGTCGCTCAACTATGGCTACACCTTC. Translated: CASSLKGRSLNYGYTF.

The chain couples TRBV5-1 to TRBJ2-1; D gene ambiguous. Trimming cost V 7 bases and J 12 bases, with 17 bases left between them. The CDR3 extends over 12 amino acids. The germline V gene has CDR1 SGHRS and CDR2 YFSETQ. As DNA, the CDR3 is TGCGCCAGCGGAGCGCCTTCATACGGGCAGTTCTTC. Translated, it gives CASGAPSYGQFF.

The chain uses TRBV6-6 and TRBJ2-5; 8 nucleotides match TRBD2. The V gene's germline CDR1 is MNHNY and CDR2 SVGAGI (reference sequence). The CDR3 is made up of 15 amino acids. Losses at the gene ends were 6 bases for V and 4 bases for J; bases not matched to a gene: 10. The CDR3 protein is CASSPGVAGSETQYF. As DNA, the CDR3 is TGTGCCAGCAGCCCCGGGGTAGCGGGATCAGAGACCCAGTACTTC.

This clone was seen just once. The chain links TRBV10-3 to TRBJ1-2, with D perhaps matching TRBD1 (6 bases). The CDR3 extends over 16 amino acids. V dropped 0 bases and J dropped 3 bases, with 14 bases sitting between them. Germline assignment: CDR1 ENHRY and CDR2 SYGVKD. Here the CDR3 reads CAISESLIRTDYGYTF. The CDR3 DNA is TGTGCCATCAGTGAGTCATTGATAAGGACAGACTATGGCTACACCTTC.

The CDR3 DNA reads as TGTGCCATCAGTGTAGGTACTAGCGGGGCCAATGAGCAGTTCTTC. The encoded protein is CAISVGTSGANEQFF. V gene TRBV10-3 combines with J gene TRBJ2-1; 10 nucleotides match TRBD2. Germline CDR1 is ENHRY and CDR2 is SYGVKD. This CDR3 is built from 15 residues. The trim removed 4 bases at V and 6 bases at J, leaving 6 bases unmatched.

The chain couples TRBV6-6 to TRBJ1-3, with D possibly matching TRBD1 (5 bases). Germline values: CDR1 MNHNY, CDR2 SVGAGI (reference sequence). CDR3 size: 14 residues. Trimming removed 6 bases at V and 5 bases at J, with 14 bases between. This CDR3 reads CASRQQEKRNTIYF. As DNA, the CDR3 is TGTGCCAGCAGACAACAGGAAAAGAGAAACACCATATATTTT.